This TCR beta chain is from a study of T cell clones after liver transplantation. Only in-frame clones appear in the TCRdb table, and some are missing; sequencing was by immunoSEQ multiplex PCR. The table has approximately 100,000 clones, 80% to 85% seen once. This TCR was sampled from a human donor who received a liver transplant. The sequences come from CD4+ T cells from blood, collected before liver transplant.

The CDR3 DNA follows: TGTGCCAGCAGCGTCCGCTCAGGGGGACGGCAAGCCTACAATGAGCAGTTCTTC. Its protein product is CASSVRSGGRQAYNEQFF. The rearrangement uses TRBV9 and TRBJ2-1; 7 nucleotides match TRBD1. The germline V gene encodes CDR1 SGDLS and CDR2 YYNGEE. The CDR3 length is 18 residues. The trim removed 2 bases at V and 2 bases at J, leaving 13 bases unmatched. Variable domain in full (rest from reference TRBV9 and TRBJ2-1): DSGVTQTPKHLITATGQRVTLRCSPRSGDLSVYWYQQSLDQGLQFLIQYYNGEERAKGNILERFSAQQFPDLHSELNLSSLELGDSALYFCASSVRSGGRQAYNEQFFGPGTRLTVL.